Shown below are 32 T cell receptor beta chains from a single sample sequenced in a study of T cell repertoires in cytomegalovirus infection. TCRdb analysed the reads with MiXCR anew, one entry per CDR3 protein. This sample carries roughly 720,000 distinct CDR3 sequences, roughly a third of them seen once, and the ten largest clones take under 3.5%. Sequencing was done on a sample of PBMCs. The receptors stem from a human donor in good health (CMV status not recorded). Some clones in this sample may be carry-over from other donors' samples.

The chain is built from TRBV12-3 or TRBV12-4 and TRBJ2-1, with 13 nucleotides matching TRBD2. The J segment lost 2 bases and the V segment lost 5 bases, leaving 15 bases of the junction unmatched. The length of the CDR3 is 20 residues. Here the CDR3 DNA reads TGTGCCAGCAGTCCCCGGAGGGGACTAGCGGGGAGAGGGACCTACAATGAGCAGTTCTTC. Amino acid sequence: CASSPRRGLAGRGTYNEQFF.

This clonotype was recorded a few times. The V and J genes are TRBV5-1 and TRBJ1-3; a possible D gene is TRBD1 (6 bases). Trimming took off 6 bases at V and 0 bases at J, with 10 bases between the two ends. There are 14 residues in the CDR3. The germline gives CDR1 SGHRS, CDR2 YFSETQ. The CDR3 loop reads CASKADSSGNTIYF. The CDR3 bases are TGCGCCAGCAAGGCGGACAGCTCTGGAAACACCATATATTTT. Drawing the rest from reference TRBV5-1 and TRBJ1-3, the complete variable domain is KAGVTQTPRYLIKTRGQQVTLSCSPISGHRSVSWYQQTPGQGLQFLFEYFSETQRNKGNFPGRFSGRQFSNSRSEMNVSTLELGDSALYLCASKADSSGNTIYFGEGSWLTVV.

About this clonotype: The conserved final phenylalanine or tryptophan is absent from the CDR3, which likely points to a read error. This chain joins TRBV28 and TRBJ1-4, with a weak D call TRBD1 (5 bases). V shed 2 bases and J shed 5 bases, with 12 bases lying between them. Germline lookup yields CDR1 MDHEN and CDR2 SYDVKM. This CDR3 has 15 amino acids. CDR3 sequence reads: CASSLGLGQNEKLFC. DNA of the CDR3: TGTGCCAGCAGTTTAGGGTTGGGGCAGAATGAAAAACTGTTTTGT.

This chain connects TRBV2 to TRBJ1-1, with 7 positions matching TRBD1. J lost 3 bases, V lost 5 bases, and 6 bases had no gene match. Germline CDR1 is SNHLY and CDR2 is FYNNEI. CDR3 length: 14 amino acids. CDR3 residues: CASSLDRADTEAFF. Here the CDR3 DNA reads TGTGCCAGCAGTCTCGACAGGGCGGACACTGAAGCTTTCTTT.

As to this clonotype: This may be a read error, as it is one base from a much larger clone. The conserved phenylalanine or tryptophan normally closing the CDR3 is absent here, so this likely arose from a read error. The V call is TRBV7-2, the J call TRBJ2-5, with TRBD1 as a possible D gene (6 bases). The CDR3 is made up of 14 amino acids. The germline gives CDR1 SGHTA, CDR2 FQGNSA. Trimming took off 2 bases at V and 3 bases at J, with 10 bases between the two ends. CDR3 coding DNA: TGTGCCAGCAGCTTAAGGACAGTAAAAGAGACCCAGTACTCC. Its protein is CASSLRTVKETQYS.

This clonotype was seen only a few times. The chain recombines TRBV28 with TRBJ2-6; D might be TRBD2 (7 bases). CDR3 length: 14 residues. Germline V CDR1 and CDR2: MDHEN, SYDVKM. Trimming removed 6 bases from V and 6 bases from J, with 12 bases in between. In nucleotides, the CDR3 is TGTGCCAGCAGGGGGGGGCATTCGGCCAACGTCCTGACTTTC. Protein product: CASRGGHSANVLTF. Based on the CDR3 plus reference TRBV28 and TRBJ2-6, the full variable domain is DVKVTQSSRYLVKRTGEKVFLECVQDMDHENMFWYRQDPGLGLRLIYFSYDVKMKEKGDIPEGYSVSREKKERFSLILESASTNQTSMYLCASRGGHSANVLTFGAGSRLTVL.

The chain recombines TRBV28 with TRBJ2-2, with 10 positions matching TRBD2. Germline assignment: CDR1 MDHEN and CDR2 SYDVKM. Trimming at V came to 6 bases and at J to 3 bases, leaving 10 bases not matched to a gene. The CDR3 covers 17 residues. The CDR3 bases are TGTGCCAGCAGAACTCCAGCGGGAGGGCCCGACACCGGGGAGCTGTTTTTT. The encoded protein is CASRTPAGGPDTGELFF. Using reference TRBV28 and TRBJ2-2 for the parts outside the CDR3, the full variable domain is DVKVTQSSRYLVKRTGEKVFLECVQDMDHENMFWYRQDPGLGLRLIYFSYDVKMKEKGDIPEGYSVSREKKERFSLILESASTNQTSMYLCASRTPAGGPDTGELFFGEGSRLTVL.

This clonotype was recorded a few times. This chain uses TRBV6-1 with TRBJ1-1; D gene uncertain. The CDR3 extends over 14 amino acids. Germline V gene lookup returns CDR1 MNHNS and CDR2 SASEGT. V gave up 1 base and J gave up 0 bases, with 6 bases separating them. CDR3 sequence: CASSEGGVNTEAFF. In nucleotides, the CDR3 is TGTGCCAGCAGTGAAGGTGGGGTGAACACTGAAGCTTTCTTT.

The CDR3 loop reads CASSQGPSSYNEQFF. The CDR3 region has the DNA TGTGCCAGCAGCCAAGGGCCGAGCTCCTACAATGAGCAGTTCTTC. The chain uses TRBV11-2 and TRBJ2-1, with D uncertain. This CDR3 has 15 residues. Germline V lookup: CDR1 SGHAT, CDR2 FQNNGV. Trimming stripped 5 bases from V and 0 bases from J, with 11 bases between.

This clonotype was found a few times. One end of the junction fails to match germline, which may point to a read error. V and J are TRBV10-3 and TRBJ1-4; D gene ambiguous. CDR3 length: 9 amino acids. Germline CDR1 and CDR2: ENHRY and SYGVKD. The CDR3 loop is CAISAAGLF. CDR3 coding DNA: TGTGCCATCAGTGCGGCTGGACTTTTT.

This sequence joins TRBV20-1 and TRBJ2-7; 11 bases map to TRBD2. This CDR3 has 16 amino acids. With V trimmed by 0 bases and J by 7 bases, 11 bases remained unmatched. CDR1 is DFQATT and CDR2 is SNEGSKA in the germline V gene (reference sequence). CDR3 protein: CSARDPVVAGGWEQYF. In DNA form, the CDR3 reads TGCAGTGCTAGAGACCCTGTGGTAGCGGGAGGGTGGGAGCAGTACTTC.

The V gene is TRBV28, the J gene TRBJ1-1; the D is unclear. CDR1 is MDHEN and CDR2 is SYDVKM in the germline V gene. Trimming stripped 2 bases from V and 6 bases from J, with 10 bases between. This CDR3 has 13 amino acids. CDR3 sequence: CASSLVPSAEAFF. For the CDR3, the DNA is TGTGCCAGCAGTTTAGTCCCGTCGGCTGAAGCTTTCTTT.

This clonotype was observed a handful of times. The rearrangement uses TRBV7-9 and TRBJ1-5, with D perhaps matching TRBD1 (6 bases). The CDR3 covers 14 residues. Deletions cut 1 base from V and 6 bases from J, with 10 bases between. Germline V lookup: CDR1 SEHNR, CDR2 FQNEAQ (reference sequence). The CDR3 reads CASSLDRGRQPQHF. For the CDR3, the DNA is TGTGCCAGCAGCTTAGATCGGGGGCGTCAGCCCCAGCATTTT.

The sample holds a few counts of this clonotype. The genes are TRBV12-3 or TRBV12-4 and TRBJ1-6; the D gene is possibly TRBD1 (5 bases). V gave up 3 bases and J gave up 11 bases, with 17 bases separating them. The CDR3 totals 15 residues. This CDR3 reads CASSFSSLKGTPLHF. In DNA form, the CDR3 reads TGTGCCAGCAGTTTTAGCAGTTTGAAGGGGACACCCCTCCACTTT.

On this clonotype itself: Being one base from a much bigger clone, this may be a read error. The CDR3 ends on some other residue instead of the conserved phenylalanine or tryptophan, so this is likely a read error. The rearrangement joins TRBV7-2 to TRBJ2-5, with 9 bases aligning to TRBD2. Germline V gene lookup returns CDR1 SGHTA and CDR2 FQGNSA. The CDR3 covers 15 residues. V gave up 5 bases and J gave up 5 bases; unmatched junction bases: 9. The CDR3 DNA sequence: TGTGCCAGCAGCGGTAGCGGGAGAGCGGAGGAGACCCAGTACTTA. Its translation is CASSGSGRAEETQYL.

This chain connects TRBV11-2 to TRBJ2-5; D call uncertain. The CDR3 totals 14 residues. The germline CDR1 and CDR2 sequences are SGHAT and FQNNGV. V was shortened by 0 bases and J by 3 bases, with 8 bases between the two germline ends. CDR3 amino acids: CASSLDLVKETQYF. The CDR3 region has the DNA TGTGCCAGCAGCTTAGATCTTGTCAAAGAGACCCAGTACTTC. Based on the CDR3 plus reference TRBV11-2 and TRBJ2-5, the full variable domain is EAGVAQSPRYKIIEKRQSVAFWCNPISGHATLYWYQQILGQGPKLLIQFQNNGVVDDSQLPKDRFSAERLKGVDSTLKIQPAKLEDSAVYLCASSLDLVKETQYFGPGTRLLVL.

V gene TRBV9 combines with J gene TRBJ1-1, with D tentatively TRBD1 (5 bases). V was trimmed by 3 bases and J by 1 base, leaving 13 bases between them. The CDR3 has 15 amino acids. Per the germline V gene, CDR1 is SGDLS and CDR2 is YYNGEE. In DNA form, the CDR3 reads TGTGCCAGCAGCGGAGGAGGGGTGCGGAACACTGAAGCTTTCTTT. Protein: CASSGGGVRNTEAFF.

The V call is TRBV12-3 or TRBV12-4, the J call TRBJ1-6; D remains unclear. The V and J ends lost 3 bases and 8 bases respectively, with 11 bases between them. CDR3 length: 14 residues. As DNA, the CDR3 is TGTGCCAGCAGTTTTAGGCAGGCTGATTCACCCCTCCACTTT. This gives the protein CASSFRQADSPLHF.

This clonotype came up a few times. This rearrangement joins TRBV11-1 to TRBJ1-6; 8 nucleotides agree with TRBD1. The CDR3 covers 16 residues. In germline, CDR1 is SGHAT, CDR2 FQDESV (reference sequence). With 5 bases clipped from V and 10 bases from J, the junction kept 13 bases outside the gene matches. The CDR3 DNA follows: TGTGCCAGCAGCCTCTCAATCGGGACAGGAAGGTCACCCCTCCACTTT. This gives the protein CASSLSIGTGRSPLHF.

The chain combines TRBV20-1 with TRBJ1-1, with TRBD1 as a possible D gene (6 bases). Germline values: CDR1 DFQATT, CDR2 SNEGSKA (reference sequence). The CDR3 is 13 amino acids. The germline V and J ends were trimmed by 3 bases and 5 bases, with 13 bases remaining between them. CDR3 nucleotide sequence: TGCAGTGCTAGGTCAGGGGTGATGACTGAAGCTTTCTTT. Protein product: CSARSGVMTEAFF.

The V and J genes are TRBV10-3 and TRBJ2-1, with D perhaps matching TRBD1 (6 bases). The ends were cut back, 10 bases at V and 7 bases at J, with 20 bases in the middle. This CDR3 is 14 amino acids long. Germline V CDR1 and CDR2: ENHRY, SYGVKD. For the CDR3, the DNA is TGTGCCAGACACAGGGCAACGACAACAAATGAGCAGTTCTTC. Protein sequence: CARHRATTTNEQFF.

The chain combines TRBV12-5 with TRBJ2-3; TRBD1 is a possible D gene (5 bases). The germline V gene encodes CDR1 LGHNT and CDR2 FRNRAP. Trimming stripped 0 bases from V and 1 base from J, with 11 bases between. This CDR3 is built from 16 residues. This CDR3 reads CASGLVLRGRTDTQYF. CDR3 nucleotides: TGTGCTAGTGGTTTGGTACTAAGGGGCCGCACAGATACGCAGTATTTT.

The rearrangement joins TRBV28 to TRBJ1-3, with a weak D call TRBD1 (5 bases). Looked up from germline, CDR1 is MDHEN and CDR2 is SYDVKM. Trimming cost V 6 bases and J 4 bases, with 13 bases left between them. The CDR3 totals 14 residues. CDR3 nucleotides: TGTGCCAGCAGCAACCAGGGATCCGGAAACACCATATATTTT. Translation: CASSNQGSGNTIYF.

This clonotype has just one count. J is TRBJ2-1 and V is TRBV7-8, with D possibly TRBD2 on 5 matching bases. Germline V lookup: CDR1 SGHVS, CDR2 FQNEAQ. Trimming cost V 4 bases and J 3 bases, with 13 bases left between them. CDR3 length: 15 amino acids. The CDR3 protein is CASSSESGFYNEQFF. The CDR3 DNA is TGTGCCAGCAGCTCAGAAAGCGGTTTCTACAATGAGCAGTTCTTC.

The chain combines TRBV27 with TRBJ1-6; 8 bases align to TRBD1. In germline, CDR1 is MNHEY, CDR2 SMNVEV (reference sequence). This CDR3 region has 18 residues. The V segment lost 8 bases and the J segment 7 bases; nucleotides outside the gene matches: 19. The CDR3 spells CASGLKAGTGKTNSPLHF. The CDR3 DNA follows: TGTGCCAGCGGATTAAAGGCCGGGACAGGCAAGACAAATTCACCCCTCCACTTT.

This clonotype was seen only a few times. The chain combines TRBV6-6 with TRBJ1-5; maybe TRBD1 (5 bases). Trimming took 5 bases from V and 2 from J, leaving 19 bases between them. The CDR3 is made up of 17 amino acids. CDR1 is MNHNY and CDR2 is SVGAGI in the germline V gene (reference sequence). DNA for the CDR3: TGTGCCAGCAGTACCATTACAGGTCTCTTCGGCAATCAGCCCCAGCATTTT. Translation gives CASSTITGLFGNQPQHF.

This clonotype was recorded a few times. The chain links TRBV7-4 to TRBJ2-2; D ambiguous. The CDR3 is 14 residues long. Per the germline V gene, CDR1 is SGHVT and CDR2 is SQSDAQ. Trimming cost V 2 bases and J 6 bases, with 10 bases left between them. CDR3 in amino acids: CASSLPELSGELFF. CDR3 in DNA: TGTGCCAGCAGCTTACCCGAACTCTCCGGGGAGCTGTTTTTT.

This clonotype was seen a handful of times. The rearrangement joins TRBV7-2 to TRBJ1-4; the D gene is possibly TRBD1 (5 bases). Trimming stripped 0 bases from V and 10 bases from J, with 15 bases between. Germline values: CDR1 SGHTA, CDR2 FQGNSA. This CDR3 comprises 15 residues. The CDR3 DNA is TGTGCCAGCAGCTTAGCGGGATCAGCAGGGCGAAAACTGTTTTTT. Its protein product is CASSLAGSAGRKLFF.

This clonotype was seen a handful of times. The V gene is TRBV12-3 or TRBV12-4, the J gene TRBJ2-2; 9 positions agree with TRBD1. The CDR3 extends over 16 amino acids. V lost 5 bases, J lost 4 bases, and 8 bases stayed unmatched. The CDR3 protein is CASSVTGGLSTGELFF. The CDR3 DNA reads as TGTGCCAGCAGTGTAACAGGGGGCTTAAGCACCGGGGAGCTGTTTTTT.

V and J are TRBV27 and TRBJ2-5; 9 bases agree with TRBD2. The length of the CDR3 is 15 residues. V trimming: 2 bases; J trimming: 3 bases; junction bases outside the gene matches: 4. Germline assignment: CDR1 MNHEY and CDR2 SMNVEV (reference sequence). The CDR3 sequence: CASSLRGLAEETQYF. The CDR3 region has the DNA TGTGCCAGCAGTTTACGGGGACTAGCAGAAGAGACCCAGTACTTC.

V gene TRBV15 combines with J gene TRBJ1-1; unclear D gene. Germline V gene data show CDR1 as LNHNV and CDR2 as YYDKDF (reference sequence). V shed 3 bases and J shed 4 bases, with 12 bases lying between them. The CDR3 runs to 14 residues. The CDR3 is CATSRVLEGTEAFF. Here the CDR3 DNA reads TGTGCCACCAGCAGGGTTTTGGAGGGCACTGAAGCTTTCTTT.

This chain links TRBV2 with TRBJ2-2; D gene uncertain. The CDR3 loop spans 15 amino acids. Looked up from germline, CDR1 is SNHLY and CDR2 is FYNNEI. V lost 1 base and J lost 7, with 13 bases in between. The CDR3 reads CASSEDSSRYGELFF. In DNA, the CDR3 is TGTGCCAGCAGTGAAGATTCTAGTCGATACGGGGAGCTGTTTTTT.